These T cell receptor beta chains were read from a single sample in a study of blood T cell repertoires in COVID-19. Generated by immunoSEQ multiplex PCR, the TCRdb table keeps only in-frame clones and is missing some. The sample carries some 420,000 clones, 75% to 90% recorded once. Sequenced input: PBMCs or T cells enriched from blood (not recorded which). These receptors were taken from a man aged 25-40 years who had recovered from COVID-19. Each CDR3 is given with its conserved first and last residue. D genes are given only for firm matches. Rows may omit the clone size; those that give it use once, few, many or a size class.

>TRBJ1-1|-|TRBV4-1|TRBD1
TGCGCCAGCAGCCAATTCACAGGGGCGAACACTGAAGCTTTCTTT
CASSQFTGANTEAFF
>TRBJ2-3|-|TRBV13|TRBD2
TGTGCCAGCAGCTTAGGCCTTACTAGCGGGACCCATATAAGCACAGATACGCAGTATTTT
CASSLGLTSGTHISTDTQYF
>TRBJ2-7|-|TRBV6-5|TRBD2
TGTGCCAGCAGCCGACTAGCGGGGGAGGCCTACGAGCAGTACTTC
CASSRLAGEAYEQYF
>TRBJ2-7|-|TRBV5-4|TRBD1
TGTGCCAGCAGCCTACTGGGACAGTCCTCCTACGAGCAGTACTTC
CASSLLGQSSYEQYF
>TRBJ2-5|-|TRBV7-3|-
TGTGCCAGCAGCGGCCAGGCGGGGCCTCAAGAGACCCAGTACTTC
CASSGQAGPQETQYF
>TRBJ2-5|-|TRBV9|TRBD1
TGTGCCAGCAGCATAAGGGCAGGGGGAGAGACCCAGTACTTC
CASSIRAGGETQYF
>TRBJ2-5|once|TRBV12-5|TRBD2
TGTGCTAGTGCCTCAGGACTAGCGGGAGTTGAGACCCAGTACTTC
CASASGLAGVETQYF
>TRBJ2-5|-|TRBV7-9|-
TGTGCCTTTCCGGGACAAGGGCATGGTGAGACCCAGTACTTC
CAFPGQGHGETQYF
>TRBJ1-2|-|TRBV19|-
TGTGCCAGTAGCATGGGCCCTGGCTATGGCTACACCTTC
CASSMGPGYGYTF
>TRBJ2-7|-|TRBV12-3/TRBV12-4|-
TGTGCCAGCAGTTTAGGGGACATCTACGAGCAGTACTTC
CASSLGDIYEQYF
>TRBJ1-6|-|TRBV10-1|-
TGCGCCAGCAGTGTTCGGGATAATTCACCCCTCCACTTT
CASSVRDNSPLHF
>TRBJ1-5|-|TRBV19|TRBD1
TGTGCCAGTACCACCTCCCGAGGGGGCTATCCACAGCCCCAGCATTTT
CASTTSRGGYPQPQHF
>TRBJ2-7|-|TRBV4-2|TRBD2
TGTGCCAGCAGCCAGGCGCTTAGCGGGAGGGGTACCTACGAGCAGTACTTC
CASSQALSGRGTYEQYF
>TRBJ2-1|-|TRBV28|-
TGTGCCAGCAGTTTAGGGACAAGTGACAATGTTGAGCAGTTCTTC
CASSLGTSDNVEQFF
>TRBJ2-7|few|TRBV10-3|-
TGTGCCGCGTGCCGGGACTCCTCCTACGAGCAGTACTTC
CAACRDSSYEQYF
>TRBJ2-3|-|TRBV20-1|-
TGCAGTGCTGTTCGGGATACGCAGTATTTT
CSAVRDTQYF
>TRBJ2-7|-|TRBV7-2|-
TGTGCCAGCAGCTTTTACAGGGACTACGAGCAGTACTTC
CASSFYRDYEQYF
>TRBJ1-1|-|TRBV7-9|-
TGTGCCAGCACCTGGGGGGTGGGAGACACTGAAGCTTTCTTT
CASTWGVGDTEAFF
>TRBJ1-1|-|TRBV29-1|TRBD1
TGCAGCATAGATACCGACAGGGGGGACACTGAAGCTTTCTTT
CSIDTDRGDTEAFF
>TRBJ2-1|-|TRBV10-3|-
TGTGCCATCAGTGAGCCGCGAGGAGGGGACAGCGAGGATTCCTACAATGAGCAGTTCTTC
CAISEPRGGDSEDSYNEQFF
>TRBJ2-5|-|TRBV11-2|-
TGTGCCAGCAGCTTGCCACAGCAAGAGACCCAGTACTTC
CASSLPQQETQYF
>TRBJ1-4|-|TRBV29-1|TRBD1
TGCAGCGTGACAGGGGGCGAGGAAAAACTGTTTTTT
CSVTGGEEKLFF
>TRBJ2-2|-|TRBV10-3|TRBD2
TGTGCCATCAGTATCGTTGGCGGGAGCAGCGCCGGGGAGCTGTTTTTT
CAISIVGGSSAGELFF
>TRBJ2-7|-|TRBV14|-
TGTGCCAGCAGCCAAGTCAACGAGCAGTACTTC
CASSQVNEQYF
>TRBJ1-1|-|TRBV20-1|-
TGCAGTGCTAGTGGCAGGGAAAGGGTTAACACTGAAGCTTTCTTT
CSASGRERVNTEAFF
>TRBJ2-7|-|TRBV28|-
TGTGCCAGCAGCGCGGGACTGGGATTCTACGAGCAGTACTTC
CASSAGLGFYEQYF
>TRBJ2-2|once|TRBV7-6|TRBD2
TGTGCCAGCCGAGCGGGATTAAACACCGGGGAGCTGTTTTTT
CASRAGLNTGELFF
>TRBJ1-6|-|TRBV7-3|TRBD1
TGTGCCAGCAGCACGACAGGGAATAATTCACCCCTCCACTTT
CASSTTGNNSPLHF
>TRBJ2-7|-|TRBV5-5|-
TGTGCCAGCAGCGCAACAGTAAGCTCCTACGAGCAGTACTTC
CASSATVSSYEQYF
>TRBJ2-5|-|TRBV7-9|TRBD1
TGTGCCAGCAGCCCCCGACAGGGAGACCAGTACTTC
CASSPRQGDQYF
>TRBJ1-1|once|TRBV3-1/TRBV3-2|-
TGTGCCAGCAGCCTGTTACAGGGGAACACTGAAGCTTTCTTT
CASSLLQGNTEAFF
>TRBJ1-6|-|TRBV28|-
TGTGCCAGCGGGGGGGTAGGCTCACCCCTCCACTTT
CASGGVGSPLHF
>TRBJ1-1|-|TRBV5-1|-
TGCGCCAGCAGCTCCGGAGGAACCATGAACACTGAAGCTTTCTTT
CASSSGGTMNTEAFF
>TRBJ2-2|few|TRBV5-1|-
TGCGCCAGCAGCTTCCCCACGGGAAAGATAAACACCGGGGAGCTGTTTTTT
CASSFPTGKINTGELFF
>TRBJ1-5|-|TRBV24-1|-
TGTGCCACCAGTGCCGCTGCAGGGGCAGTCAATCAGCCCCAGCATTTT
CATSAAAGAVNQPQHF
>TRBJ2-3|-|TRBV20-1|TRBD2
TGCAGTGCTAGTTCGTTCGGTAGCGGGAGACTTGATACGCAGTATTTT
CSASSFGSGRLDTQYF
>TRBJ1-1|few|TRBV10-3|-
TGTGCCATCAGTGAGTCCACAGGAGTGAACACTGAAGCTTTCTTT
CAISESTGVNTEAFF
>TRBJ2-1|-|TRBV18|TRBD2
TGTGCCAGCTCACCACCGCCGGGAGGGCCGAGGCGGGATGAGCAGTTCTTC
CASSPPPGGPRRDEQFF
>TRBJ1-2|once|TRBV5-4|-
TGTGCCAGCAGCTTGGATCCAGGGGCGACCGATGGCTACACCTTC
CASSLDPGATDGYTF
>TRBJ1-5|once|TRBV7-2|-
TGTGCCAGCAGCTTAGTTGGTGGGGCCAATCAGCCCCAGCATTTT
CASSLVGGANQPQHF
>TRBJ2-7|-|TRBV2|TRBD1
TGTGCCAGCAAAGAGGGTAGTGCAGGGGGCTACGAGCAGTACTTC
CASKEGSAGGYEQYF
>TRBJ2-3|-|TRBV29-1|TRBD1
TGCAGCGCTCGAACAGGGGGAGATACGCAGTATTTT
CSARTGGDTQYF
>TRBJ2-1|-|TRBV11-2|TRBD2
TGTGCCAGCAGCTTACAGGCGGGAGCCCATGAGCAGTTCTTC
CASSLQAGAHEQFF